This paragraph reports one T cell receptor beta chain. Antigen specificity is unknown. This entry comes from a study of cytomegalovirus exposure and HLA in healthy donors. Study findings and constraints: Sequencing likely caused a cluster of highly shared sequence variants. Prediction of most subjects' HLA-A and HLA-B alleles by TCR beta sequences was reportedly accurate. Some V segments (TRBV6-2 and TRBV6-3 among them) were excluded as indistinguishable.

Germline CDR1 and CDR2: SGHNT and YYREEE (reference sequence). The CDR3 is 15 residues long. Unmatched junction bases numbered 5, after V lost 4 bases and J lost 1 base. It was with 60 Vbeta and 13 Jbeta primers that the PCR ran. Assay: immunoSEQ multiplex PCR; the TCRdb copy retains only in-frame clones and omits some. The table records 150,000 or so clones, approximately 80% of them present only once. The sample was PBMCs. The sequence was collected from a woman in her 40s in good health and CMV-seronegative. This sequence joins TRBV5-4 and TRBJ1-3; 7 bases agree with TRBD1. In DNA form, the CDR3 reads TGTGCCAGCAGCAGCAACAGGGGATCTGGAAACACCATATATTTT. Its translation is CASSSNRGSGNTIYF.